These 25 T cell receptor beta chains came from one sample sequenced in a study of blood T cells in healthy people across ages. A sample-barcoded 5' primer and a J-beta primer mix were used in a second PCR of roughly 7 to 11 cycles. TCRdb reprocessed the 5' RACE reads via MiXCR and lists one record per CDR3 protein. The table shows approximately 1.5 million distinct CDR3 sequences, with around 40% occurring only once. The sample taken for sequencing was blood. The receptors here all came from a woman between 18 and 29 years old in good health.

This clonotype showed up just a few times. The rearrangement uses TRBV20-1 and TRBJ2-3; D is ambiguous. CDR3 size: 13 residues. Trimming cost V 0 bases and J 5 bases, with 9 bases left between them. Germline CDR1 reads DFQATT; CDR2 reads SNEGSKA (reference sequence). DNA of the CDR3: TGCAGTGCTAGAGATCTAGTGGGAGATACGCAGTATTTT. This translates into CSARDLVGDTQYF.

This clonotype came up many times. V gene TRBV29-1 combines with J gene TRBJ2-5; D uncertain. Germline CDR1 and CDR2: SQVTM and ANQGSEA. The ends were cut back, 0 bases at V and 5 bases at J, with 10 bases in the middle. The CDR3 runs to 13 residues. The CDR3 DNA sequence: TGCAGCGTTGAAGATGATAGGTCGGAGACCCAGTACTTC. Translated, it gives CSVEDDRSETQYF.

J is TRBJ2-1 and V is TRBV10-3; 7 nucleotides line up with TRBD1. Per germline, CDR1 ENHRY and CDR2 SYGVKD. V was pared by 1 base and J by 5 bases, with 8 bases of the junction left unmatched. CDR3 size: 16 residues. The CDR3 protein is CAISEFSAGTDNEQFF. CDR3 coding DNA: TGTGCCATCAGTGAGTTCTCCGCCGGGACAGACAATGAGCAGTTCTTC.

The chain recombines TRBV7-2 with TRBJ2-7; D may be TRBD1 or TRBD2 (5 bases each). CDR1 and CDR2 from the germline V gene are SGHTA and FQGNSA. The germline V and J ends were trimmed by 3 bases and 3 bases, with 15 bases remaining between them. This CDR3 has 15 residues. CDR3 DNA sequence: TGTGCCAGCAGCTTGGAGAGGGGCCCTTTCTACGAGCAGTACTTC. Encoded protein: CASSLERGPFYEQYF.

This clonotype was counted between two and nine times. The DNA of the CDR3 is TGTGCCAGCAGCTCCGGGACTAATAAGCAGTACTTC. Translated, it gives CASSSGTNKQYF. This chain joins TRBV28 and TRBJ2-4; 7 bases are shared with TRBD2. Losses at the gene ends were 6 bases for V and 13 bases for J; bases not matched to a gene: 9. Germline CDR1 reads MDHEN; CDR2 reads SYDVKM. The CDR3 has 12 residues.

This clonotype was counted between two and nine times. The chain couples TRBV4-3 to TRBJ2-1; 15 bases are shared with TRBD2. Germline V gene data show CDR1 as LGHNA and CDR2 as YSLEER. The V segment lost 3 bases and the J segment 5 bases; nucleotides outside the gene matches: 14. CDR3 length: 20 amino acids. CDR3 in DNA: TGCGCCAGCAGCCAGGATGGACTAGCGGGAGGGCCTGGGTTCGACAATGAGCAGTTCTTC. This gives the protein CASSQDGLAGGPGFDNEQFF.

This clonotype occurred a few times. CDR3 residues: CASRTSGTDTQYF. For the CDR3, the DNA is TGTGCCAGCAGGACTAGCGGCACAGATACGCAGTATTTT. The chain links TRBV7-3 to TRBJ2-3, with 8 positions matching TRBD2. There are 13 residues in the CDR3. Per germline, CDR1 SGHTA and CDR2 FQGTGA. Trimming cost V 6 bases and J 1 base; bases outside gene matches: 0.

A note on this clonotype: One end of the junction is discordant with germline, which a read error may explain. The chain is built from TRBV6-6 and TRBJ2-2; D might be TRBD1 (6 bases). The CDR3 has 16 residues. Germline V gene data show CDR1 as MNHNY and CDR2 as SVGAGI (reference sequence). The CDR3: CASSNSDSTNTGELFF. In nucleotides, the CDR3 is TGTGCCAGCAGTAACTCGGACAGTACCAACACCGGGGAGCTGTTTTTT.

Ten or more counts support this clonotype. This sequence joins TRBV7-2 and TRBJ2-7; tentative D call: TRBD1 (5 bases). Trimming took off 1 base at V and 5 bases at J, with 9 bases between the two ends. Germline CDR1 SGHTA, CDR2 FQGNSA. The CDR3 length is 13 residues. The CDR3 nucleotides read TGTGCCAGCAGCTTAGGTCAGGACAACGAGCAGTACTTC. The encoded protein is CASSLGQDNEQYF.

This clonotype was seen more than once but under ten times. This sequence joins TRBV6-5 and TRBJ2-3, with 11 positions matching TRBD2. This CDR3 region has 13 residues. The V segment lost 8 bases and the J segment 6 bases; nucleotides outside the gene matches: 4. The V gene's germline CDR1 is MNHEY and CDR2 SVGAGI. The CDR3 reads CASHLAGGDTQYF. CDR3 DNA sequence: TGTGCCAGCCATTTAGCGGGAGGGGATACGCAGTATTTT.

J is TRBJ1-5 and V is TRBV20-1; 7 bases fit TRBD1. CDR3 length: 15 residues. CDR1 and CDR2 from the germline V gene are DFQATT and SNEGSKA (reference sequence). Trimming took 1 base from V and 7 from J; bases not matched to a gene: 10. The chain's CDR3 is CSARGRGPFGQPQHF. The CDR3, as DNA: TGCAGTGCTAGAGGGAGGGGGCCTTTTGGGCAGCCCCAGCATTTT.

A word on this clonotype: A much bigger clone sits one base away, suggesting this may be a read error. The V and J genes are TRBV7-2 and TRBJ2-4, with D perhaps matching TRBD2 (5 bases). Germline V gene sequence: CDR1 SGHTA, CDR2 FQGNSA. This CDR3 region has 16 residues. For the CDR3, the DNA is TGTGCCAGCAGCTTAAGCTCAGGCCTAGCCAAAAACGTTCAGTACTTC. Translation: CASSLSSGLAKNVQYF.

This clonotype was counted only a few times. The CDR3 loop is CASSTSQGGQETQYF. In DNA form, the CDR3 reads TGTGCCAGCAGCACCTCTCAGGGGGGACAAGAGACCCAGTACTTC. The chain couples TRBV11-3 to TRBJ2-5; perhaps TRBD1 as D (7 bases). This CDR3 is 15 amino acids long. Germline V gives CDR1 SGHNT, CDR2 YENEEA. Trimming took off 5 bases at V and 2 bases at J, with 15 bases between the two ends.

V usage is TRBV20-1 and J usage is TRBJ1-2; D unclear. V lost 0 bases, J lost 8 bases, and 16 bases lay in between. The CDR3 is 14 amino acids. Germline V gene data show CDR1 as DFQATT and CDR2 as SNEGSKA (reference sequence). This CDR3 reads CSARDLVEARGYTF. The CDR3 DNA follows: TGCAGTGCTAGAGATCTCGTGGAAGCAAGAGGCTACACCTTC.

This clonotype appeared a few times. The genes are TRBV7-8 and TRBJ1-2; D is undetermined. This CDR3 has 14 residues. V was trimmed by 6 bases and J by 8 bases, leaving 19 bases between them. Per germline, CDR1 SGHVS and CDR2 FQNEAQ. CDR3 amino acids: CASSKTASPGGYTF. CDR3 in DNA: TGTGCCAGCAGTAAGACGGCGTCCCCCGGGGGCTACACCTTC.

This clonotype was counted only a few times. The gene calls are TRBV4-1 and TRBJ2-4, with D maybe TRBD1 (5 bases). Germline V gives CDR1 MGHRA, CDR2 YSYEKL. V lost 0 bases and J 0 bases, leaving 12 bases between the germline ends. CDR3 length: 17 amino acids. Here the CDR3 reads CASSQERPGLAKNIQYF. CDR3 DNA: TGCGCCAGCAGCCAAGAAAGGCCAGGGCTAGCCAAAAACATTCAGTACTTC.

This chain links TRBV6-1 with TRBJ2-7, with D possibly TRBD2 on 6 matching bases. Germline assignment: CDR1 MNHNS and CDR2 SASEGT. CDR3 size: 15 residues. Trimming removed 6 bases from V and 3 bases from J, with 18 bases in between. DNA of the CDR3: TGTGCCAGCAGGGGGGACTCCTTTCTCATCTACGAGCAGTACTTC. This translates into CASRGDSFLIYEQYF.

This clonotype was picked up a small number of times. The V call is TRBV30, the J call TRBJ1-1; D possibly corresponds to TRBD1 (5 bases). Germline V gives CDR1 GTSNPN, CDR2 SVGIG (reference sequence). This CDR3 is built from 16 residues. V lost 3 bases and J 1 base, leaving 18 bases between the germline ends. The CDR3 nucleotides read TGTGCCTGGAGAAACGAGTTAGGGGACGGGAACACTGAAGCTTTCTTT. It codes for CAWRNELGDGNTEAFF.

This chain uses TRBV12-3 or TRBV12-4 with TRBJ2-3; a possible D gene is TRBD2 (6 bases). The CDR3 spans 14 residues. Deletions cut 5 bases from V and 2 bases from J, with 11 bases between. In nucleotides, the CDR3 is TGTGCCAGCAGTCGGGGGTCGGACACAGATACGCAGTATTTT. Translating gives CASSRGSDTDTQYF.

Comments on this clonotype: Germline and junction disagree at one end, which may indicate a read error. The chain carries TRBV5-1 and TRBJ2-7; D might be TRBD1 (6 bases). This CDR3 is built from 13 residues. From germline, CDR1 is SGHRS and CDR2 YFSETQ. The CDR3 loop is CASSLRTAYVQYF. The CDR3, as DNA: TGCGCCAGCAGCTTGCGGACAGCCTACGTGCAGTACTTC.

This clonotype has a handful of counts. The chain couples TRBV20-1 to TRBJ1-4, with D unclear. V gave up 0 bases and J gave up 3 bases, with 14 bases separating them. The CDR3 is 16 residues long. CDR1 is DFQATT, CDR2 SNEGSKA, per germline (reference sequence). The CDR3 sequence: CSARDEVRRANEKLFF. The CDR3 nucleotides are TGCAGTGCTAGAGATGAAGTCAGACGTGCTAATGAAAAACTGTTTTTT.

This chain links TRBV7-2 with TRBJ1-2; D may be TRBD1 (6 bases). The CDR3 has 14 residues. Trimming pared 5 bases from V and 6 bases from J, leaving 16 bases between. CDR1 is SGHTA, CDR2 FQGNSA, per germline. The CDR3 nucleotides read TGTGCCAGCAGCCCCCAGGGGTTCGGGCATGGCTACACCTTC. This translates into CASSPQGFGHGYTF.

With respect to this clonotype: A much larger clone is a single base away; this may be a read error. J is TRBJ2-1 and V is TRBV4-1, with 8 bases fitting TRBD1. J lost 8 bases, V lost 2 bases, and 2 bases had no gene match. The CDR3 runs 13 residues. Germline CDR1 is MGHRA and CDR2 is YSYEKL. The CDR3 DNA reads TGCGCCAGCAGCCAAACAGGGGGGTATGAGCAGTTCTTC. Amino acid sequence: CASSQTGGYEQFF.

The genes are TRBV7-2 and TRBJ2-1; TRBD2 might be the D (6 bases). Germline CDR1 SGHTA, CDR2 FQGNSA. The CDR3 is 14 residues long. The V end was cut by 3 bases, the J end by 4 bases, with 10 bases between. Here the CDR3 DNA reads TGTGCCAGCAGCTTTGCGCGGGGTTACAATGAGCAGTTCTTC. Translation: CASSFARGYNEQFF. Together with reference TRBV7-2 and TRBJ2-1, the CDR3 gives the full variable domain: GAGVSQSPSNKVTEKGKDVELRCDPISGHTALYWYRQSLGQGLEFLIYFQGNSAPDKSGLPSDRFSAERTGGSVSTLTIQRTQQEDSAVYLCASSFARGYNEQFFGPGTRLTVL.

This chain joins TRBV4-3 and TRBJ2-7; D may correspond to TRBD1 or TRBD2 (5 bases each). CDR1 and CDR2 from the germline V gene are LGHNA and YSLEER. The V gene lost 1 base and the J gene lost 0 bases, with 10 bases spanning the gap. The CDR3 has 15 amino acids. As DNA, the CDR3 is TGCGCCAGCAGCCAAGCTCGGGACCTCTCCTACGAGCAGTACTTC. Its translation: CASSQARDLSYEQYF.